This is a list of T cell receptor beta chains from one sample in a study of blood T cell repertoires in COVID-19. Sequencing was performed with immunoSEQ multiplex PCR; in TCRdb, only in-frame clones are kept and a portion is missing. This table has 200,000 to 300,000 clones, roughly 91% appearing once. The specimen sequenced was PBMCs or T cells enriched from blood (not recorded which). The receptors here all came from a woman under 40 with acute COVID-19. The CDR3 runs from the conserved cysteine through the conserved F or W. D genes are given only for firm matches. Size is omitted from some rows. Given values are once, few, many or a class for expanded clones.

>TRBV7-9|-|-|TRBJ1-1
TGTGCCAGCAGCGCCCGATTTACAGAGAACACTGAAGCTTTCTTT
CASSARFTENTEAFF
>TRBV10-1|-|-|TRBJ2-7
TGCGCCAGCAGCGACGGACAGGAGCAGTACTTC
CASSDGQEQYF
>TRBV6-5|-|-|TRBJ2-5
TGTGCCAGTAACCCGGGAGCCCAAGAGACCCAGTACTTC
CASNPGAQETQYF
>TRBV30|-|-|TRBJ1-5
TGTGCCTGGAGTGGGCAGATCTTTCATCAGCCCCAGCATTTT
CAWSGQIFHQPQHF
>TRBV6-1|-|-|TRBJ1-1
TGTGCCAGCAGTGAAAACAGACTGAACACTGAAGCTTTCTTT
CASSENRLNTEAFF
>TRBV2|-|-|TRBJ1-5
TGTGCCAGCAGTGCGAAGAAAAGACAGAACAATCAGCCCCAGCATTTT
CASSAKKRQNNQPQHF
>TRBV3-1/TRBV3-2|-|-|TRBJ1-2
TGTGCCAGCAGCCAAGGAGGGGGACTATATGGCTACACCTTC
CASSQGGGLYGYTF
>TRBV28|-|-|TRBJ1-2
TGTGCCAGCAGTGCCCCGGGACTCCTAGACACCTTC
CASSAPGLLDTF
>TRBV6-5|-|-|TRBJ1-2
TGTGCCAGCAGTTACTCCCGAACCGGAGCTTGGGGCTACACCTTC
CASSYSRTGAWGYTF
>TRBV6-5|-|-|TRBJ1-6
TGTGCCAGCAGTCCCGACAGGTATAATTCACCCCTCCACTTT
CASSPDRYNSPLHF
>TRBV5-1|TRBD1|-|TRBJ1-4
TGCGCCAGCAGCTCTAATACAGGGGACAATGAAAAACTGTTTTTT
CASSSNTGDNEKLFF
>TRBV10-3|TRBD1|-|TRBJ1-2
TGTGCCATCAGCCGGGACAGGACATCCTATGGCTACACCTTC
CAISRDRTSYGYTF
>TRBV10-3|-|-|TRBJ2-7
TGTGCCATCAGTGAGAGGGTAGCGTCGGTTATGCTTTACGAGCAGTACTTC
CAISERVASVMLYEQYF
>TRBV7-9|TRBD1|-|TRBJ2-1
TGTGCCAGCAGCTTAGACCCTCTAGGACAGGGGTGGGATGAGCAGTTCTTC
CASSLDPLGQGWDEQFF
>TRBV6-5|TRBD2|-|TRBJ2-3
TGTGCCAGCAGGAGCGGGGGAGAAGATACGCAGTATTTT
CASRSGGEDTQYF
>TRBV27|TRBD2|-|TRBJ2-7
TGTGCCAGCAGTGCCCGGACTAGCGGGTCCTACGAGCAGTACTTC
CASSARTSGSYEQYF
>TRBV19|-|-|TRBJ2-5
TGTGCCAGTAGCTGGGGGACTGGGGCCCAGTACTTC
CASSWGTGAQYF
>TRBV11-2|-|-|TRBJ2-1
TGTGCCAGCAGCTTAGAACTGTTTCAAGACAATGAGCAGTTCTTC
CASSLELFQDNEQFF
>TRBV18|TRBD1|once|TRBJ2-7
TGTGCCAGCTCACCAAAGGGGGCACACTACGAGCAGTACTTC
CASSPKGAHYEQYF
>TRBV6-5|-|-|TRBJ1-6
TGTGCCAGCACCACAACCAGTTACTCACCCCTCCACTTT
CASTTTSYSPLHF
>TRBV6-6|-|-|TRBJ2-2
TGTGCCAGCAGTCTCCCGACTAGTTACACCGGGGAGCTGTTTTTT
CASSLPTSYTGELFF
>TRBV4-1|-|-|TRBJ1-1
TGCGCCAGCAGCCAAGAACCCAGGACTAACACTGAAGCTTTCTTT
CASSQEPRTNTEAFF
>TRBV4-1|-|-|TRBJ1-2
TGCGCCAGCAGCCAAGGACTCCCCCAGGGCTATGGCTACACCTTC
CASSQGLPQGYGYTF
>TRBV7-2|TRBD2|once|TRBJ2-7
TGTGCCAGCAGCTGGACTAGCGGGAGATTCTACGAGCAGTACTTC
CASSWTSGRFYEQYF
>TRBV30|TRBD2|-|TRBJ2-2
TGTGCCTGCTCACCTACTAGCGGGGGCGGGGAGCTGTTTTTT
CACSPTSGGGELFF
>TRBV27|TRBD1|-|TRBJ1-1
TGTGCCAGCAGTACCCGGGACAGTCTGAACACTGAAGCTTTCTTT
CASSTRDSLNTEAFF
>TRBV10-2|-|-|TRBJ1-6
TGCGCCAGCAGTCGGGAGCAGTATTCACCCCTCCACTTT
CASSREQYSPLHF
>TRBV19|TRBD2|-|TRBJ2-3
TGTGCCAGTAGTATTGTGGTGACTAGCGGAAGCACAGATACGCAGTATTTT
CASSIVVTSGSTDTQYF
>TRBV15|-|-|TRBJ1-1
TGTGCCACCAGCAGAGATCGGGTAAACCTCCCTGAAGCTTTCTTT
CATSRDRVNLPEAFF
>TRBV5-1|-|-|TRBJ2-7
TGCGCCAGCAGCTTGGACAGGGCCCCCTACGAGCAGTACTTC
CASSLDRAPYEQYF
>TRBV7-2|-|-|TRBJ2-1
TGTGCCAGCAATCAAGCGTTTTTGTCTTGGGAGCAGTTCTTC
CASNQAFLSWEQFF
>TRBV5-1|-|-|TRBJ1-3
TGCGCCAGCAGCTTGGCTCTTACTGGAAACACCATATATTTT
CASSLALTGNTIYF
>TRBV9|-|once|TRBJ2-2
TGTGCCAGCAGCGTAGATTCTGACAGGTTAACGAACACCGGGGAGCTGTTTTTT
CASSVDSDRLTNTGELFF
>TRBV3-1/TRBV3-2|TRBD1|-|TRBJ1-1
TGTGCCAGCAGCCAGACAGGGACCCGTAACACTGAAGCTTTCTTT
CASSQTGTRNTEAFF
>TRBV18|-|-|TRBJ1-3
TGTGCCAGCTCACGGACAGAGATACGAAACACCATATATTTT
CASSRTEIRNTIYF
>TRBV4-2|-|-|TRBJ2-5
TGTGCCAGCAGCCAAGATCAGGGTGTGGAGACCCAGTACTTC
CASSQDQGVETQYF
>TRBV7-2|TRBD2|once|TRBJ2-5
TGTGCCAGCAGCCGGGGGGGTGTCGAACAAGAGACCCAGTACTTC
CASSRGGVEQETQYF
>TRBV5-1|-|-|TRBJ1-1
TGCGCCAGCAGCTTGGAACTGTGGAACACTGAAGCTTTCTTT
CASSLELWNTEAFF
>TRBV4-1|-|-|TRBJ1-5
TGCGCCAGCAGCCAAGATGCAGGTAATCAGCCCCAGCATTTT
CASSQDAGNQPQHF
>TRBV6-5|-|once|TRBJ1-1
TGTGCCAGTTACAGCCTACCTGAGAACACTGAAGCTTTCTTT
CASYSLPENTEAFF
>TRBV12-5|-|-|TRBJ2-6
TGTGCTAGCGAGAACTCTGGGGCCAACGTCCTGACTTTC
CASENSGANVLTF
>TRBV12-3/TRBV12-4|TRBD1|-|TRBJ2-7
TGTGCCAGCAGCAACACAGGGGTCGAGCAGTACTTC
CASSNTGVEQYF
>TRBV3-1/TRBV3-2|-|-|TRBJ2-5
TGTGCCAGCAGCCAAACTGGTCAAGAGACCCAGTACTTC
CASSQTGQETQYF
>TRBV3-1/TRBV3-2|-|-|TRBJ1-2
TGTGCCAGCAGCCAAGAGGGTCGGAGTGGCTACACCTTC
CASSQEGRSGYTF
>TRBV10-3|-|few|TRBJ1-5
TGTGCCATCAGCCCATCGAAAGTGGGGGCCAATCAGCCCCAGCATTTT
CAISPSKVGANQPQHF
>TRBV30|-|-|TRBJ2-7
TGTGCCTGGAGGCGGGGAGGTGAGCAGTACTTC
CAWRRGGEQYF
>TRBV13|-|-|TRBJ1-3
TGTGCCAGCAGCTTAGGGGGCTTCTCTGGAAACACCATATATTTT
CASSLGGFSGNTIYF
>TRBV10-3|-|-|TRBJ2-1
TGTGCCATCAGTGAGGCAGGGCATGAGCAGTTCTTC
CAISEAGHEQFF
>TRBV19|-|-|TRBJ1-5
TGTGCCAGTAGTATAGCTCGCAGGGATGGCAATCAGCCCCAGCATTTT
CASSIARRDGNQPQHF
>TRBV7-8|TRBD2|-|TRBJ2-3
TGTGCCAGCAGCTTCCCTACTAGCGCTAGCACAGATACGCAGTATTTT
CASSFPTSASTDTQYF
>TRBV10-2|TRBD2|-|TRBJ2-7
TGCGCCAGCAGTGATCTAGCGGGGGCCTACTACGAGCAGTACTTC
CASSDLAGAYYEQYF
>TRBV7-3|-|-|TRBJ1-3
TGTGCCAGCAGCTTAGGTTCGGGGGATGGAAACACCATATATTTT
CASSLGSGDGNTIYF
>TRBV19|TRBD1|-|TRBJ1-5
TGTGCCAGTAGTATCTCTAGGACAGGTGATCAGCCCCAGCATTTT
CASSISRTGDQPQHF
>TRBV27|-|-|TRBJ2-1
TGTGCCAGCAGTTTCGTCAGGGGTCCGTATGAGCAGTTCTTC
CASSFVRGPYEQFF
>TRBV18|-|once|TRBJ2-7
TGTGCCAGCTCACCATTGGCAGGGGACGTCCTCGAGCAGTACTTC
CASSPLAGDVLEQYF